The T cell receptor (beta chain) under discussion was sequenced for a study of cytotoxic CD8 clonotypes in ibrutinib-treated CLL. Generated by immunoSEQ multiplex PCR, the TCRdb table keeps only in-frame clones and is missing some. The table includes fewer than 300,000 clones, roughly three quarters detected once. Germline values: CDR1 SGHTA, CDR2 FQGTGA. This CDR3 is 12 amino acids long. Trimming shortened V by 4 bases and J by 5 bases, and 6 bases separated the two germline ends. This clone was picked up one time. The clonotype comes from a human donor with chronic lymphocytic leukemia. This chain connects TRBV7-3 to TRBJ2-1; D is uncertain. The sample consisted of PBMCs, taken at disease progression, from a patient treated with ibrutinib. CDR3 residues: CASSSYNNEQFF. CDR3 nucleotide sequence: TGTGCCAGCAGCTCCTACAACAATGAGCAGTTCTTC.